The present T cell receptor (beta chain) was sequenced within a study of T cell responses to AZD1222 COVID-19 vaccine. Study-level information: Second-dose intervals near 4 or 12 weeks were combined. Study conclusions and caveats: A reported finding is that nearly half of spike-specific TCRs target unmutated variant regions. The peak T cell response came first, and repertoires were sampled only after it. Most donors were white British, females outnumbered males, and clonal diversity was possibly underestimated.

With regard to this clone: Its matching antigen is unknown.

TCRdb's copy holds only in-frame clones and misses some; the assay was immunoSEQ multiplex PCR. The sample yields more than 250,000 clones, approximately 95% seen once. The TCR originated in an adult in good health. The specimen was peripheral blood, collected on day 0 of AZD1222 vaccination.

CDR3: CASSLGTGGLRSSSYNEQFF. In DNA form, the CDR3 reads TGTGCCAGCAGCTTAGGGACAGGGGGGCTGAGGAGTAGCTCCTACAATGAGCAGTTCTTC. This chain connects TRBV7-6 to TRBJ2-1; TRBD1 agrees at 10 bases. The CDR3 is 20 residues long. Germline assignment: CDR1 SGHVS and CDR2 FNYEAQ. J was trimmed by 0 bases and V by 1 base; bases with no gene match: 12.